This TCR beta chain stems from a study of long-term antiretroviral therapy in people with HIV. Study results and limitations: After ART, diversity increased yet remained lower than transplant donor controls.

At the survey level, the v3.0 immunoSEQ assay was run. Here immunoSEQ multiplex PCR was the method, and the copy in TCRdb shows in-frame clones only, minus some. The sample consists of around 37,000 clones, roughly 85% of them appearing once. To note about this clone: Its antigen is not identified.

V lost 8 bases and J lost 10, with 13 bases in between. The CDR3 consists of 11 residues. Germline CDR1 MNHNS, CDR2 SASEGT. The rearrangement uses TRBV6-1 and TRBJ2-3; D not certain. The sample here was unsorted PBMCs, taken approximately 3.3 years after starting antiretroviral therapy. The receptor's source is a man between 18 and 29 years old with HIV. The CDR3 coding sequence is TGTGCCAGCGTACTTAGCCTCGCGCAGTATTTT. Translation: CASVLSLAQYF.